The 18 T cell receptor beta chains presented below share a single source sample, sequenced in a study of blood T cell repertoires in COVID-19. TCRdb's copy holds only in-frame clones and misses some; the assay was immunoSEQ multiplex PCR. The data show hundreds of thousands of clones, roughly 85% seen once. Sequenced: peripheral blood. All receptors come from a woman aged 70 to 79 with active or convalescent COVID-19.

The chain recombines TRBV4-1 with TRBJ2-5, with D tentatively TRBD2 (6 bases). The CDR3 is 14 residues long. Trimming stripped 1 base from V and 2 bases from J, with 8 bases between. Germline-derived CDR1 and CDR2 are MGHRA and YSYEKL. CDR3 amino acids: CASSQGGLQETQYF. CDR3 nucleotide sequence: TGCGCCAGCAGCCAAGGGGGACTGCAAGAGACCCAGTACTTC.

CDR3 nucleotides: TGTGCCAGCAGCTTATATACGGGGAGCTCCTACGAGCAGTACTTC. Translation: CASSLYTGSSYEQYF. The chain employs TRBV7-9 and TRBJ2-7; maybe TRBD2 (5 bases). The germline V and J ends were trimmed by 2 bases and 0 bases, with 11 bases remaining between them. The germline CDR1 and CDR2 sequences are SEHNR and FQNEAQ (reference sequence). CDR3 size: 15 residues.

CDR3 DNA sequence: TGTGCCAGCAGCCCCAGACTCGCCGAGGGAGACATTCAGTACTTC. Translated: CASSPRLAEGDIQYF. V and J are TRBV7-2 and TRBJ2-4, with D possibly being TRBD2 (5 bases). This CDR3 is 15 amino acids long. Trimming stripped 5 bases from V and 8 bases from J, with 19 bases between. The V gene's germline CDR1 is SGHTA and CDR2 FQGNSA.

The CDR3 sequence is CASSFSGAGETQYF. CDR3 DNA: TGTGCCAGCAGCTTTTCAGGGGCTGGGGAGACCCAGTACTTC. The V call is TRBV7-9, the J call TRBJ2-5, with D maybe TRBD1 (6 bases). Germline CDR1 is SEHNR and CDR2 is FQNEAQ (reference sequence). The germline V and J ends were trimmed by 3 bases and 5 bases, with 13 bases remaining between them. This CDR3 is built from 14 residues.

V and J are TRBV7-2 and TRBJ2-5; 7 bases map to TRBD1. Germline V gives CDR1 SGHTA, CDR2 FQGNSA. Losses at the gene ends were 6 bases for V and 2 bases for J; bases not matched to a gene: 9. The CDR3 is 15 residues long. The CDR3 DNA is TGTGCCAGCAGGCCGAGGACAGGTCCACAAGAGACCCAGTACTTC. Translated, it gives CASRPRTGPQETQYF. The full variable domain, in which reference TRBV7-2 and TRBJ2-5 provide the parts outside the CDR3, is GAGVSQSPSNKVTEKGKDVELRCDPISGHTALYWYRQSLGQGLEFLIYFQGNSAPDKSGLPSDRFSAERTGGSVSTLTIQRTQQEDSAVYLCASRPRTGPQETQYFGPGTRLLVL.

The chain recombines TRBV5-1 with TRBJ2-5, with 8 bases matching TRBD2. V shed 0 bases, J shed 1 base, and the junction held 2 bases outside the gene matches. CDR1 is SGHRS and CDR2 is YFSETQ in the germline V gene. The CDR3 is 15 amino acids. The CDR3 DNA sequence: TGCGCCAGCAGCTTGGGAGCGGGAGTCCAAGAGACCCAGTACTTC. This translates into CASSLGAGVQETQYF.

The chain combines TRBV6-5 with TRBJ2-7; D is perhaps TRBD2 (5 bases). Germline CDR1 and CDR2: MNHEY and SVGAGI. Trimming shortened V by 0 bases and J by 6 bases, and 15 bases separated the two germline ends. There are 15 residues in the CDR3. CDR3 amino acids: CASSYSRTFSGEQYF. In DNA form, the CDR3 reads TGTGCCAGCAGTTACTCTCGGACTTTCTCCGGCGAGCAGTACTTC.

CDR3 amino acids: CASSSGQGVTEAFF. Here the CDR3 DNA reads TGCGCCAGCAGCTCGGGACAGGGGGTCACTGAAGCTTTCTTT. J is TRBJ1-1 and V is TRBV5-1; 11 bases align to TRBD1. The germline CDR1 and CDR2 sequences are SGHRS and YFSETQ. The V gene end was trimmed by 3 bases and the J gene end by 4 bases; junction bases not matched to a gene: 2. This CDR3 region has 14 residues.

CDR3 bases: TGTGCCACCAGAGGCTCAGGGGGCAATGAGCAGTTCTTC. Translated, it gives CATRGSGGNEQFF. The V call is TRBV15, the J call TRBJ2-1; 7 nucleotides align to TRBD1. Unmatched junction bases numbered 5, after V lost 6 bases and J lost 6 bases. This CDR3 is 13 amino acids long. CDR1 and CDR2 (germline): LNHNV, YYDKDF (reference sequence).

CDR3 loop: CASRRQGFMNTEAFF. The CDR3 region has the DNA TGTGCCAGCAGAAGACAGGGCTTCATGAACACTGAAGCTTTCTTT. The genes are TRBV11-2 and TRBJ1-1, with 7 bases lining up with TRBD1. This CDR3 is 15 amino acids long. The V gene's germline CDR1 is SGHAT and CDR2 FQNNGV. V lost 6 bases and J lost 0; bases outside the gene matches: 7. Filled out from reference TRBV11-2 and TRBJ1-1, the complete variable domain reads EAGVAQSPRYKIIEKRQSVAFWCNPISGHATLYWYQQILGQGPKLLIQFQNNGVVDDSQLPKDRFSAERLKGVDSTLKIQPAKLEDSAVYLCASRRQGFMNTEAFFGQGTRLTVV.

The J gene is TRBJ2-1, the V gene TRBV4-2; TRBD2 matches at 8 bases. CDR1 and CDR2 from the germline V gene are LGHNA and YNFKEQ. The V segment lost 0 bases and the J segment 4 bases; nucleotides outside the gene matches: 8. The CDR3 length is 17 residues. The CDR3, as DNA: TGTGCCAGCAGCCAAGACGGGGCGGGGGGACCATACAATGAGCAGTTCTTC. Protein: CASSQDGAGGPYNEQFF.

In nucleotides, the CDR3 is TGTGCCAGCAGTTTAACAGGCGCGGGAAACACCATATATTTT. This translates into CASSLTGAGNTIYF. The chain couples TRBV28 to TRBJ1-3, with D possibly TRBD1 on 5 matching bases. The CDR3 is 14 amino acids. The germline CDR1 and CDR2 sequences are MDHEN and SYDVKM. The V end lost 2 bases, the J end lost 4 bases, and 9 bases lay between the germline ends. The whole variable domain, filled in from reference TRBV28 and TRBJ1-3, reads DVKVTQSSRYLVKRTGEKVFLECVQDMDHENMFWYRQDPGLGLRLIYFSYDVKMKEKGDIPEGYSVSREKKERFSLILESASTNQTSMYLCASSLTGAGNTIYFGEGSWLTVV.

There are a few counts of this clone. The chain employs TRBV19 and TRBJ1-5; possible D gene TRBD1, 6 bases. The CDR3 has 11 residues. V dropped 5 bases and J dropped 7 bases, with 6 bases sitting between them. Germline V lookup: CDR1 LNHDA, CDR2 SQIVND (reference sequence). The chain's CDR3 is CASSQGQPQHF. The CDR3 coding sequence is TGTGCCAGTAGTCAGGGGCAGCCCCAGCATTTT.

DNA of the CDR3: TGTGCCAGCAGTGAGACCCGACTAGCGGGAGGTGGTGAGCAGTTCTTC. Translating it yields CASSETRLAGGGEQFF. The chain recombines TRBV2 with TRBJ2-1; TRBD2 matches at 13 bases. The V gene's germline CDR1 is SNHLY and CDR2 FYNNEI. The V gene end was trimmed by 3 bases and the J gene end by 9 bases; junction bases not matched to a gene: 8. The CDR3 loop spans 16 amino acids.

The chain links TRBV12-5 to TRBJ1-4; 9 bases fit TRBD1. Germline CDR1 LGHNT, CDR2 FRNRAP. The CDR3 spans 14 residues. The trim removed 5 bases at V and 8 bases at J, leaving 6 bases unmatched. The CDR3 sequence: CASGPTDRGEKLFF. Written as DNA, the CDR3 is TGTGCTAGTGGTCCGACGGACAGGGGCGAAAAACTGTTTTTT.

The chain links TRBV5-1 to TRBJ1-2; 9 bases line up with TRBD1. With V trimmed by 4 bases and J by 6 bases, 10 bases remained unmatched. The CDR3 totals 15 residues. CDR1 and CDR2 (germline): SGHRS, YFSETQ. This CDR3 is CASSHLDRGDDGYTF. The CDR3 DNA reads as TGCGCCAGCAGCCATTTAGACAGGGGGGATGATGGCTACACCTTC. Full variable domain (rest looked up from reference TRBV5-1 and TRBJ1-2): KAGVTQTPRYLIKTRGQQVTLSCSPISGHRSVSWYQQTPGQGLQFLFEYFSETQRNKGNFPGRFSGRQFSNSRSEMNVSTLELGDSALYLCASSHLDRGDDGYTFGSGTRLTVV.

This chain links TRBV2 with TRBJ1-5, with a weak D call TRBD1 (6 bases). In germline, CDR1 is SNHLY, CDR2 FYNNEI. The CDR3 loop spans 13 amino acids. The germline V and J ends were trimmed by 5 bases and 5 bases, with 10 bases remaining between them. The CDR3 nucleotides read TGTGCCAGCAGTCCAAACAGGGATCAGCCCCAGCATTTT. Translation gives CASSPNRDQPQHF. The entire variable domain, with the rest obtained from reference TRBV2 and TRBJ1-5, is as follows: EPEVTQTPSHQVTQMGQEVILRCVPISNHLYFYWYRQILGQKVEFLVSFYNNEISEKSEIFDDQFSVERPDGSNFTLKIRSTKLEDSAMYFCASSPNRDQPQHFGDGTRLSIL.

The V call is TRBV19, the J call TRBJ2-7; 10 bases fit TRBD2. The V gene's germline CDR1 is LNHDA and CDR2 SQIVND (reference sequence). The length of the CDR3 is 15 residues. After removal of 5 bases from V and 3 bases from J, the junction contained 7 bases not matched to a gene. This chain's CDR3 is CASSVTSGAYYEQYF. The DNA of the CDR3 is TGTGCCAGTAGTGTTACTAGCGGGGCTTACTACGAGCAGTACTTC.